Following are 27 T cell receptor beta chains from one sample sequenced in a study of shared clonotypes between healthy human individuals. Clones were sequenced by immunoSEQ multiplex PCR, and TCRdb holds only the in-frame ones, with some missing. This table has under 2,000,000 clones, approximately 94% appearing once. CD8 cells regarded as naive lacked CD45RO, were positively chosen for CCR7, and omitted terminally differentiated effector memory CD45RA+ cells. Input material: naive CD8+ T cells sorted from blood. The receptors stem from a man between 18 and 29 years old in good health.

A word on this clone: The sample holds other DNA sequences that translate to the same CDR3. The CDR3 sequence: CASSLAGGGYTF. For the CDR3, the DNA is TGTGCCAGCAGCTTGGCAGGGGGAGGCTACACCTTC. The chain links TRBV5-6 to TRBJ1-2; 7 bases line up with TRBD1. The CDR3 sequence is 12 residues long. With V trimmed by 0 bases and J by 8 bases, 1 base remained unmatched. Germline V gives CDR1 SGHDT, CDR2 YYEEEE. The full variable domain, completed using reference TRBV5-6 and TRBJ1-2, is DAGVTQSPTHLIKTRGQQVTLRCSPKSGHDTVSWYQQALGQGPQFIFQYYEEEERQRGNFPDRFSGHQFPNYSSELNVNALLLGDSALYLCASSLAGGGYTFGSGTRLTVV.

This chain links TRBV6-5 with TRBJ2-3; possibly TRBD2 for D (6 bases). The CDR3 is 15 residues long. Germline CDR1 MNHEY, CDR2 SVGAGI. V dropped 2 bases and J dropped 0 bases, with 9 bases sitting between them. Here the CDR3 DNA reads TGTGCCAGCAGTTACGTGCGGGATAGCACAGATACGCAGTATTTT. It specifies CASSYVRDSTDTQYF.

This chain joins TRBV5-8 and TRBJ2-7, with D unclear. Trimming took off 5 bases at V and 1 base at J, with 10 bases between the two ends. CDR3 length: 13 residues. CDR1 is SGHTS, CDR2 YDEGEE, per germline. The CDR3, as DNA: TGTGCCAGCAGTTATTCAGGATCCTACGAGCAGTACTTC. It is translated as CASSYSGSYEQYF.

To note about this clone: The sample has other DNA sequences that encode this CDR3 too. V gene TRBV2 combines with J gene TRBJ2-7; TRBD2 matches 7 bases. Germline CDR1 and CDR2: SNHLY and FYNNEI. The CDR3 sequence is 13 residues long. The J segment lost 3 bases and the V segment lost 6 bases, leaving 5 bases of the junction unmatched. CDR3 sequence: CASRAGEGYEQYF. The CDR3 coding sequence is TGTGCCAGCAGGGCGGGGGAGGGCTACGAGCAGTACTTC.

The rearrangement links TRBV5-6 to TRBJ2-7; weak D call: TRBD1 (6 bases). The CDR3 loop spans 16 amino acids. The germline V gene has CDR1 SGHDT and CDR2 YYEEEE. V lost 4 bases to trimming and J lost 3 bases, with 20 bases between them. As DNA, the CDR3 is TGTGCCAGCAGCCCCCGAGGGGTGGGGGCGCGCTACGAGCAGTACTTC. Amino acid sequence: CASSPRGVGARYEQYF.

The chain carries TRBV5-6 and TRBJ2-5, with D possibly being TRBD2 (5 bases). Germline V CDR1 and CDR2: SGHDT, YYEEEE. With 0 bases removed from V and 3 bases from J, the gap between germline ends came to 12 bases. This CDR3 comprises 15 residues. The CDR3 coding sequence is TGTGCCAGCAGCTTGGGGTCCTACGGGGAAGAGACCCAGTACTTC. This translates into CASSLGSYGEETQYF.

This chain links TRBV10-3 with TRBJ2-7; no clear D gene. V lost 2 bases to trimming and J lost 2 bases, with 10 bases between them. This CDR3 region has 14 residues. CDR1 and CDR2 (germline): ENHRY, SYGVKD. CDR3 sequence (DNA): TGTGCCATCAGTGAGGAGGCAGTTCCCTACGAGCAGTACTTC. As protein: CAISEEAVPYEQYF.

V and J are TRBV25-1 and TRBJ2-5; perhaps TRBD1 as D (8 bases). The CDR3 covers 15 residues. V was shortened by 4 bases and J by 4 bases, with 16 bases between the two germline ends. Germline values: CDR1 MGHDK, CDR2 SYGVNS. DNA for the CDR3: TGTGCCAGCAGTGTAAGACAGGGGAGGGGAGAGACCCAGTACTTC. Protein sequence: CASSVRQGRGETQYF.

The chain carries TRBV5-1 and TRBJ2-7; D gene ambiguous. This CDR3 comprises 11 residues. Germline V lookup: CDR1 SGHRS, CDR2 YFSETQ. Trimming stripped 6 bases from V and 2 bases from J, with 6 bases between. CDR3 DNA: TGCGCCAGCACAGATGCCTACGAGCAGTACTTC. It yields the protein CASTDAYEQYF.

Remarks on this clone: This same CDR3 is encoded by further DNA sequences in the sample. This chain uses TRBV6-5 with TRBJ1-1, with D possibly matching TRBD1 (5 bases). CDR1 and CDR2 (germline): MNHEY, SVGAGI. V was cut by 0 bases and J by 1 base, with 6 bases left in between. The CDR3 extends over 14 amino acids. This CDR3 is CASSYSGANTEAFF. CDR3 DNA sequence: TGTGCCAGCAGTTACTCAGGGGCGAACACTGAAGCTTTCTTT.

The rearrangement joins TRBV19 to TRBJ2-1, with 10 bases matching TRBD2. V lost 3 bases and J lost 4; bases outside the gene matches: 9. Germline V gene sequence: CDR1 LNHDA, CDR2 SQIVND (reference sequence). This CDR3 contains 17 residues. The CDR3 DNA sequence: TGTGCCAGTAGTATTTCCGGACTAGCGGATTTTTACAATGAGCAGTTCTTC. Translation: CASSISGLADFYNEQFF. Complete variable domain (other parts from reference TRBV19 and TRBJ2-1): DGGITQSPKYLFRKEGQNVTLSCEQNLNHDAMYWYRQDPGQGLRLIYYSQIVNDFQKGDIAEGYSVSREKKESFPLTVTSAQKNPTAFYLCASSISGLADFYNEQFFGPGTRLTVL.

The chain couples TRBV28 to TRBJ2-7; 9 bases are shared with TRBD1. J was trimmed by 2 bases and V by 4 bases; bases with no gene match: 9. The V gene's germline CDR1 is MDHEN and CDR2 SYDVKM. CDR3 length: 16 amino acids. As DNA, the CDR3 is TGTGCCAGCAGTTCACAGGGGGCCACAACGACCTACGAGCAGTACTTC. It codes for CASSSQGATTTYEQYF.

The chain is built from TRBV7-8 and TRBJ1-2; D possibly corresponds to TRBD1 (6 bases). From germline, CDR1 is SGHVS and CDR2 FQNEAQ. Trimming took 1 base from V and 8 from J, leaving 17 bases between them. The CDR3 is made up of 15 amino acids. CDR3 in DNA: TGTGCCAGCAGCTTAGTAGGGGGGGTTACCGACGGCTACACCTTC. Amino acid sequence: CASSLVGGVTDGYTF.

A few counts support this clone. DNA of the CDR3: TGTGCCATCAGTGAGTCGACTAGCGGCGGAAACATTCAGTACTTC. It encodes CAISESTSGGNIQYF. This sequence joins TRBV10-3 and TRBJ2-4, with 9 bases aligning to TRBD2. The CDR3 consists of 15 residues. The V and J ends lost 0 bases and 6 bases, in that order; junction bases with no gene match: 3. Germline-derived CDR1 and CDR2 are ENHRY and SYGVKD.

The rearrangement uses TRBV6-5 and TRBJ1-4, with D hard to call. Trimming cost V 5 bases and J 3 bases, with 13 bases left between them. The V gene's germline CDR1 is MNHEY and CDR2 SVGAGI. This CDR3 has 15 amino acids. CDR3 sequence (DNA): TGTGCCAGCAGTACGACGTGGGGTCCTAATGAAAAACTGTTTTTT. Encoded protein: CASSTTWGPNEKLFF.

V is TRBV6-5 and J is TRBJ2-4; D is undetermined. V lost 6 bases and J lost 2, with 14 bases in between. The CDR3 is 15 amino acids. CDR1 MNHEY and CDR2 SVGAGI come from the germline V gene. The CDR3 DNA reads TGTGCCAGCAGCCAAGTAGCCGTGACCAAAAACATTCAGTACTTC. Its protein is CASSQVAVTKNIQYF.

CDR3 region: CASSVGSVWTGKDGYTF. In nucleotides, the CDR3 is TGTGCCAGCAGCGTAGGGTCGGTGTGGACAGGGAAGGATGGCTACACCTTC. The genes are TRBV9 and TRBJ1-2; 8 bases match TRBD1. V lost 0 bases to trimming and J lost 6 bases; unmatched junction nucleotides: 13. The germline V gene has CDR1 SGDLS and CDR2 YYNGEE. There are 17 residues in the CDR3.

The chain joins TRBV27 to TRBJ2-1; 7 nucleotides match TRBD1. In germline, CDR1 is MNHEY, CDR2 SMNVEV (reference sequence). V shed 6 bases, J shed 7 bases, and the junction held 9 bases outside the gene matches. The CDR3 contains 14 residues. CDR3 amino acids: CASRRQGLENEQFF. The CDR3 region has the DNA TGTGCCAGCAGACGACAGGGATTGGAGAATGAGCAGTTCTTC.

The chain employs TRBV28 and TRBJ1-3; D gene ambiguous. The germline V gene has CDR1 MDHEN and CDR2 SYDVKM. The length of the CDR3 is 15 residues. V shed 6 bases and J shed 0 bases, with 12 bases lying between them. The CDR3 protein is CASSFDLSSGNTIYF. CDR3 nucleotides: TGTGCCAGCAGCTTTGACCTGAGCTCTGGAAACACCATATATTTT. Filled out from reference TRBV28 and TRBJ1-3, the complete variable domain reads DVKVTQSSRYLVKRTGEKVFLECVQDMDHENMFWYRQDPGLGLRLIYFSYDVKMKEKGDIPEGYSVSREKKERFSLILESASTNQTSMYLCASSFDLSSGNTIYFGEGSWLTVV.

The rearrangement links TRBV2 to TRBJ2-7, with a possible D match to TRBD2 (6 bases). Trimming removed 7 bases from V and 2 bases from J, with 18 bases in between. The V gene's germline CDR1 is SNHLY and CDR2 FYNNEI. This CDR3 comprises 15 residues. The CDR3 sequence is CASTHPGTATYEQYF. CDR3 DNA: TGTGCCAGCACTCACCCCGGGACTGCTACCTACGAGCAGTACTTC.

This chain links TRBV5-8 with TRBJ2-7, with D possibly being TRBD1 (5 bases). Germline CDR1 reads SGHTS; CDR2 reads YDEGEE. Between the trimmed V and J ends, which lost 0 bases and 2 bases, there was a span of 9 bases. This CDR3 has 14 amino acids. CDR3 region: CASSLEGVTYEQYF. CDR3 in DNA: TGTGCCAGCAGCTTGGAAGGGGTTACCTACGAGCAGTACTTC.

This sequence joins TRBV5-6 and TRBJ2-3; 14 bases align to TRBD2. This CDR3 contains 19 residues. The ends lost 4 bases at V and 0 bases at J; junction bases unmatched: 10. CDR1 and CDR2 from the germline V gene are SGHDT and YYEEEE. The CDR3 DNA reads TGTGCCAGCAGCCCCGGGACTAGCGGGAGAGGATGGAGCACAGATACGCAGTATTTT. Amino acid sequence: CASSPGTSGRGWSTDTQYF.

J is TRBJ1-6 and V is TRBV11-2; D is ambiguous. Trimming removed 1 base at V and 9 bases at J, with 13 bases between. CDR3 size: 15 residues. Germline V gene sequence: CDR1 SGHAT, CDR2 FQNNGV. CDR3 DNA sequence: TGTGCCAGCAGCTTAGGGCCGCCCAGGAGTTCACCCCTCCACTTT. It codes for CASSLGPPRSSPLHF.

This chain joins TRBV6-1 and TRBJ2-1, with 15 bases fitting TRBD2. Losses at the gene ends were 10 bases for V and 10 bases for J; bases not matched to a gene: 11. This CDR3 has 15 amino acids. CDR1 and CDR2 (germline): MNHNS, SASEGT. The CDR3 region is CATLRTSGGADEQFF. CDR3 nucleotides: TGTGCCACCCTCCGGACTAGCGGGGGGGCCGACGAGCAGTTCTTC.

The chain carries TRBV7-6 and TRBJ2-7; tentatively, D is TRBD1 (6 bases). The CDR3 is made up of 16 amino acids. Germline values: CDR1 SGHVS, CDR2 FNYEAQ. V dropped 0 bases and J dropped 2 bases, with 14 bases sitting between them. The CDR3 DNA sequence: TGTGCCAGCAGCTTAGCGGAAGGACAGTTCCCCTACGAGCAGTACTTC. Protein: CASSLAEGQFPYEQYF. The full variable domain, with the rest looked up from reference TRBV7-6 and TRBJ2-7, is GAGVSQSPRYKVTKRGQDVALRCDPISGHVSLYWYRQALGQGPEFLTYFNYEAQQDKSGLPNDRFSAERPEGSISTLTIQRTEQRDSAMYRCASSLAEGQFPYEQYFGPGTRLTVT.

V is TRBV7-2 and J is TRBJ2-5; perhaps TRBD2 as D (5 bases). Germline assignment: CDR1 SGHTA and CDR2 FQGNSA. V dropped 10 bases and J dropped 5 bases, with 23 bases sitting between them. The CDR3 sequence is 15 residues long. CDR3 in DNA: TGTGCCACCGACCACGAGGGTGAGGCATATGAGACCCAGTACTTC. Its protein is CATDHEGEAYETQYF.

This chain links TRBV13 with TRBJ2-7; possibly TRBD1 for D (7 bases). CDR3 length: 16 residues. Germline V gene lookup returns CDR1 PRHDT and CDR2 FYEKMQ (reference sequence). V lost 1 base and J lost 3, with 16 bases in between. In DNA form, the CDR3 reads TGTGCCAGCAGCTTAGCCCTTCCCCAGGGGGGCTACGAGCAGTACTTC. Translation gives CASSLALPQGGYEQYF.